The next 30 T cell receptor beta chains were all read from a single sample in a study of T cell changes during pregnancy in multiple sclerosis. Profiled with immunoSEQ multiplex PCR; TCRdb holds only in-frame clones, not every one. The sample holds 33,000 or so clones; 75% to 90% are singletons and the top ten take about 6.4%. The sequenced sample was CD8+ T cells from peripheral blood mononuclear cells, obtained in the second trimester of pregnancy. The receptors stem from a female donor with multiple sclerosis, enrolled in a pregnancy study.

Only one count was recorded for this clone. This chain uses TRBV5-6 with TRBJ2-7; D is unclear. This CDR3 region has 14 residues. Per the germline V gene, CDR1 is SGHDT and CDR2 is YYEEEE. Deletions cut 2 bases from V and 4 bases from J, with 13 bases between. The CDR3 nucleotides read TGTGCCAGCAGCTTTCGTCAGGCCCAATACGAGCAGTACTTC. It encodes CASSFRQAQYEQYF.

This chain links TRBV30 with TRBJ2-7, with D tentatively TRBD2 (5 bases). CDR3 size: 13 residues. Germline CDR1 GTSNPN, CDR2 SVGIG (reference sequence). Deletions cut 3 bases from V and 3 bases from J, with 12 bases between. The CDR3 reads CAWSRGESYEQYF. CDR3 nucleotide sequence: TGTGCCTGGAGCCGGGGAGAGAGCTACGAGCAGTACTTC.

The chain has TRBV4-2 and TRBJ2-7, with 8 bases that match TRBD2. The CDR3 length is 16 residues. CDR1 LGHNA and CDR2 YNFKEQ come from the germline V gene. V lost 0 bases, J lost 1 base, and 5 bases stayed unmatched. CDR3 residues: CASSQDWSGGSYEQYF. CDR3 bases: TGTGCCAGCAGCCAAGATTGGAGCGGGGGATCCTACGAGCAGTACTTC.

This clone was found a few times. The V call is TRBV4-1, the J call TRBJ1-4, with unresolved D. The ends were cut back, 3 bases at V and 7 bases at J, with 6 bases in the middle. The CDR3 length is 12 residues. Per the germline V gene, CDR1 is MGHRA and CDR2 is YSYEKL. This CDR3 is CASSQTGEKLFF. CDR3 nucleotide sequence: TGCGCCAGCAGCCAGACGGGTGAAAAACTGTTTTTT.

The chain combines TRBV5-1 with TRBJ2-3; perhaps TRBD2 as D (5 bases). V was trimmed by 6 bases and J by 3 bases, leaving 23 bases between them. The CDR3 consists of 17 residues. The germline V gene has CDR1 SGHRS and CDR2 YFSETQ. In DNA, the CDR3 is TGCGCCAGCATGATCGGACTGGTGTCTACGTCGACAGATACGCAGTATTTT. Translation gives CASMIGLVSTSTDTQYF.

The rearrangement uses TRBV27 and TRBJ1-2; D not certain. CDR3 length: 13 amino acids. Germline V CDR1 and CDR2: MNHEY, SMNVEV (reference sequence). The ends were cut back, 5 bases at V and 4 bases at J, with 11 bases in the middle. The CDR3 DNA follows: TGTGCCAGCAGTATTGCTGAGAGCTATGGCTACACCTTC. This translates into CASSIAESYGYTF.

V usage is TRBV28 and J usage is TRBJ2-7, with 9 bases identical to TRBD1. Germline CDR1 is MDHEN and CDR2 is SYDVKM. V lost 11 bases and J lost 0; bases outside the gene matches: 8. The CDR3 loop spans 14 amino acids. CDR3 nucleotide sequence: TGTGCCGCACGACAGGGGGGGAGCTCCTACGAGCAGTACTTC. Translation: CAARQGGSSYEQYF.

The chain links TRBV27 to TRBJ2-1; 12 bases map to TRBD2. J lost 3 bases, V lost 6 bases, and 9 bases had no gene match. This CDR3 contains 17 residues. Germline V gives CDR1 MNHEY, CDR2 SMNVEV (reference sequence). The DNA of the CDR3 is TGTGCCAGCAGAGGACTAGCGGGAACCGGGGTCTACAATGAGCAGTTCTTC. The encoded protein is CASRGLAGTGVYNEQFF.

The chain links TRBV4-2 to TRBJ2-7, with TRBD2 as a possible D gene (5 bases). Germline V CDR1 and CDR2: LGHNA, YNFKEQ. V lost 0 bases to trimming and J lost 7 bases, with 19 bases between them. The CDR3 contains 16 residues. CDR3 sequence reads: CASSQDSAEFGEEQYF. CDR3 nucleotide sequence: TGTGCCAGCAGCCAAGATAGCGCAGAGTTTGGGGAAGAGCAGTACTTC.

V usage is TRBV2 and J usage is TRBJ1-4; tentative D call: TRBD1 (5 bases). CDR3 length equals 15 residues. Germline CDR1 reads SNHLY; CDR2 reads FYNNEI. V was trimmed by 3 bases and J by 8 bases, leaving 16 bases between them. Here the CDR3 DNA reads TGTGCCAGCAGTGAGTCGGACAAGGAGAGGGAAAAACTGTTTTTT. Residues: CASSESDKEREKLFF.

The chain uses TRBV15 and TRBJ2-7; 8 nucleotides match TRBD1. Trimming cost V 3 bases and J 4 bases; bases outside gene matches: 11. Looked up from germline, CDR1 is LNHNV and CDR2 is YYDKDF (reference sequence). The CDR3 has 16 residues. CDR3 nucleotides: TGTGCCACCAGCAGCGAAACTCAGGGGGCGTTTTACGAGCAGTACTTC. Translated, it gives CATSSETQGAFYEQYF.

This clone was detected only a few times. This sample includes further DNA sequences coding for the same CDR3. The rearrangement joins TRBV25-1 to TRBJ1-5; no definite D call. Germline-derived CDR1 and CDR2 are MGHDK and SYGVNS. The CDR3 has 14 amino acids. Trimming took 1 base from V and 2 from J, leaving 6 bases between them. DNA of the CDR3: TGTGCCAGCAGTGAATGGGCCCGCAATCAGCCCCAGCATTTT. Its protein product is CASSEWARNQPQHF.

In nucleotides, the CDR3 is TGTGCCAGCAGCTCATCCGGGACAGGGGCTAGGGTAACGCAGTATTTT. It encodes CASSSSGTGARVTQYF. The chain carries TRBV11-1 and TRBJ2-3, with TRBD1 matching 10 bases. Trimming at V came to 4 bases and at J to 9 bases, leaving 13 bases not matched to a gene. Germline V gene lookup returns CDR1 SGHAT and CDR2 FQDESV (reference sequence). This CDR3 has 16 residues. Together with reference TRBV11-1 and TRBJ2-3, the CDR3 gives the full variable domain: EAEVAQSPRYKITEKSQAVAFWCDPISGHATLYWYRQILGQGPELLVQFQDESVVDDSQLPKDRFSAERLKGVDSTLKIQPAELGDSAMYLCASSSSGTGARVTQYFGPGTRLTVL.

The rearrangement joins TRBV29-1 to TRBJ2-2; weak D call: TRBD1 (6 bases). CDR1 and CDR2 from the germline V gene are SQVTM and ANQGSEA. This CDR3 contains 14 residues. Trimming took 6 bases from V and 5 from J, leaving 16 bases between them. The CDR3 sequence: CSVAGAPGTGELFF. CDR3 nucleotide sequence: TGCAGCGTGGCAGGGGCCCCCGGTACCGGGGAGCTGTTTTTT.

V and J are TRBV11-2 and TRBJ2-7, with D unresolved. V was pared by 0 bases and J by 0 bases, with 9 bases between. Germline CDR1 is SGHAT and CDR2 is FQNNGV. CDR3 length equals 15 residues. CDR3 sequence reads: CASSLDFVSSYEQYF. CDR3 DNA: TGTGCCAGCAGCTTAGACTTCGTCTCCTCCTACGAGCAGTACTTC.

J is TRBJ1-1 and V is TRBV11-3; 9 bases are shared with TRBD1. The CDR3 extends over 15 amino acids. Losses at the gene ends were 3 bases for V and 2 bases for J; bases not matched to a gene: 4. Germline V gives CDR1 SGHNT, CDR2 YENEEA. In DNA form, the CDR3 reads TGTGCCAGCAGCTTTACAGGGGGCCCCAACACTGAAGCTTTCTTT. It translates to CASSFTGGPNTEAFF.

The chain carries TRBV7-3 and TRBJ2-7, with D possibly being TRBD1 (6 bases). CDR1 and CDR2 from the germline V gene are SGHTA and FQGTGA. This CDR3 is 14 amino acids long. Trimming cost V 5 bases and J 0 bases, with 11 bases left between them. The CDR3 is CASSPRGSSYEQYF. CDR3 nucleotides: TGTGCCAGCAGCCCCAGGGGAAGCTCCTACGAGCAGTACTTC. Together with reference TRBV7-3 and TRBJ2-7, the CDR3 gives the full variable domain: GAGVSQTPSNKVTEKGKYVELRCDPISGHTALYWYRQSLGQGPEFLIYFQGTGAADDSGLPNDRFFAVRPEGSVSTLKIQRTERGDSAVYLCASSPRGSSYEQYFGPGTRLTVT.

Points on this clone: Sequence at one end of the junction differs from germline and may be a read error. The chain links TRBV7-7 to TRBJ2-7; 10 nucleotides line up with TRBD2. The CDR3 totals 16 residues. Germline-derived CDR1 and CDR2 are SSHAT and FNYEAQ (reference sequence). The CDR3 coding sequence is TGTGCTAGCAGCCCTTATGAGCGGGAGGGCCCCTACGAGCAGTACTTC. It codes for CASSPYEREGPYEQYF.

J is TRBJ2-1 and V is TRBV6-6; D is possibly TRBD1 (5 bases). V dropped 0 bases and J dropped 6 bases, with 6 bases sitting between them. The CDR3 runs to 13 residues. Germline CDR1 reads MNHNY; CDR2 reads SVGAGI (reference sequence). CDR3 region: CASSYSQVNEQFF. CDR3 nucleotide sequence: TGTGCCAGCAGTTACTCACAGGTCAATGAGCAGTTCTTC.

V gene TRBV4-3 combines with J gene TRBJ2-3; TRBD2 agrees at 8 bases. Germline assignment: CDR1 LGHNA and CDR2 YSLEER. The CDR3 runs 20 residues. Losses at the gene ends were 0 bases for V and 0 bases for J; bases not matched to a gene: 14. Here the CDR3 DNA reads TGCGCCAGCAGCCAAGATCTCATAGCGGGAACATCTAGTAGCACAGATACGCAGTATTTT. The encoded protein is CASSQDLIAGTSSSTDTQYF.

Regarding this clone: Sequence at one end of the junction differs from germline and may be a read error. The J gene is TRBJ2-5, the V gene TRBV9, with a tentative D call TRBD2 (6 bases). The CDR3 is 15 residues long. Germline-derived CDR1 and CDR2 are SGDLS and YYNGEE. CDR3 nucleotide sequence: TGTGCCAACAGCGTAACGGACGGGGGTGGCGAGACCCAGTACTTC. Its protein product is CANSVTDGGGETQYF.

This chain joins TRBV4-2 and TRBJ2-3; D unclear. The CDR3 runs 16 residues. V gave up 2 bases and J gave up 4 bases, with 16 bases separating them. Per the germline V gene, CDR1 is LGHNA and CDR2 is YNFKEQ. Here the CDR3 reads CASSQSGPGIPDTQYF. CDR3 DNA: TGTGCCAGCAGCCAATCTGGGCCAGGTATACCAGATACGCAGTATTTT.

The chain recombines TRBV7-6 with TRBJ2-5; weak D call: TRBD1 (5 bases). This CDR3 is built from 14 residues. Deletions cut 5 bases from V and 2 bases from J, with 12 bases between. From germline, CDR1 is SGHVS and CDR2 FNYEAQ. Here the CDR3 DNA reads TGTGCCAGCAGCAAAAGCGACAGACAAGAGACCCAGTACTTC. It specifies CASSKSDRQETQYF. The full variable domain, rest sourced from reference TRBV7-6 and TRBJ2-5, is GAGVSQSPRYKVTKRGQDVALRCDPISGHVSLYWYRQALGQGPEFLTYFNYEAQQDKSGLPNDRFSAERPEGSISTLTIQRTEQRDSAMYRCASSKSDRQETQYFGPGTRLLVL.

The rearrangement uses TRBV5-6 and TRBJ2-1, with D perhaps matching TRBD2 (5 bases). V gave up 3 bases and J gave up 9 bases, with 10 bases separating them. CDR1 is SGHDT, CDR2 YYEEEE, per germline. CDR3 length: 12 residues. CDR3 in amino acids: CASSSASIEQFF. For the CDR3, the DNA is TGTGCCAGCAGCTCCGCTAGCATTGAGCAGTTCTTC.

The J gene is TRBJ2-7, the V gene TRBV7-9; 10 nucleotides line up with TRBD1. Germline V CDR1 and CDR2: SEHNR, FQNEAQ (reference sequence). The CDR3 is made up of 14 amino acids. Trimming took 4 bases from V and 3 from J; bases not matched to a gene: 3. Written as DNA, the CDR3 is TGTGCCAGCAGCTCCGGGACAGGGGTCTACGAGCAGTACTTC. It encodes CASSSGTGVYEQYF.

The chain couples TRBV4-3 to TRBJ2-7; weak D call: TRBD2 (7 bases). The germline V gene has CDR1 LGHNA and CDR2 YSLEER. This CDR3 comprises 15 residues. The germline V and J ends were trimmed by 1 base and 2 bases, with 12 bases remaining between them. The CDR3 bases are TGCGCCAGCAGCCAAGGGGAAGGGGGGGCCTACGAGCAGTACTTC. Translation: CASSQGEGGAYEQYF.

The chain links TRBV2 to TRBJ1-2, with TRBD1 matching over 7 bases. The ends lost 0 bases at V and 2 bases at J; junction bases unmatched: 9. The germline V gene has CDR1 SNHLY and CDR2 FYNNEI. The CDR3 consists of 17 residues. The DNA for the CDR3 is TGTGCCAGCAGTGAAGCGGTGGGGACAGAGCCAAACTATGGCTACACCTTC. Translated: CASSEAVGTEPNYGYTF.

The chain recombines TRBV6-6 with TRBJ1-1, with 7 bases aligning to TRBD1. Germline CDR1 reads MNHNY; CDR2 reads SVGAGI (reference sequence). V shed 5 bases, J shed 7 bases, and the junction held 4 bases outside the gene matches. This CDR3 spans 12 amino acids. The CDR3 coding sequence is TGTGCCAGCAGTCAAGGGGGCATTGAAGCTTTCTTT. Translating it yields CASSQGGIEAFF.

The chain employs TRBV5-6 and TRBJ2-3; D is possibly TRBD1 (5 bases). The V gene's germline CDR1 is SGHDT and CDR2 YYEEEE. The V gene lost 4 bases and the J gene lost 4 bases, with 7 bases spanning the gap. The CDR3 is 12 amino acids. CDR3 nucleotide sequence: TGTGCCAGCAGCATGGGGCCAGATACGCAGTATTTT. Translation gives CASSMGPDTQYF.

This rearrangement joins TRBV12-5 to TRBJ2-2, with D perhaps TRBD1 (5 bases). V was pared by 6 bases and J by 2 bases, with 19 bases between. Germline V lookup: CDR1 LGHNT, CDR2 FRNRAP. CDR3 length equals 17 residues. The CDR3 sequence: CASGQPPPGQNTGELFF. CDR3 in DNA: TGTGCTAGTGGCCAACCCCCACCAGGGCAAAACACCGGGGAGCTGTTTTTT.